This T cell receptor beta chain was retrieved from a study of cytomegalovirus exposure and HLA in healthy donors (dated by TCRdb to about 2017). About the investigation overall: According to an earlier analysis of 450 to 650 of the donors, about 179 million T cells yielded over 90 million unique TCR beta sequences and about 300 Gb of sequence data. An early release that covered approximately 600 HLA-typed donors contained around 300 gigabases of sequencing data and roughly 84 million unique TCR sequences. The genetic ancestry cluster associated with self-reported Caucasian donors included over 65% of the 398 genotyped donors. The study was designed to test whether signatures of past pathogen exposure could be identified by cataloging public T cell receptors. The T cell repertoires of some 670 subjects were profiled by immunosequencing and related to cytomegalovirus serostatus. Besides the first cohort of roughly 700 subjects, a separate validation cohort made up of over a hundred different subjects was used. To predict cytomegalovirus infection status, the study combined high-throughput TCR immunosequencing, statistical association of individual TCRs with disease status, and machine learning. To study patterns of TCR occurrence, a later analysis re-analyzed previously published TCR beta repertoires from just over 650 donors and added high-resolution HLA genotyping. Rather than using new phenotypic data, the later analysis identified candidate immune exposures from TCR beta sequences and from how often those sequences occurred across donors. In an earlier analysis of several hundred of the donors, high-throughput TCR beta sequencing was used to judge whether each TCR beta V gene segment behaved as functional or pseudogenic. Donor age, sex, ethnicity and CMV serostatus were compiled together with the repertoire data. A later genetic analysis used genome-wide SNP genotypes for 398 of the 666 donors, treating that subset as a discovery cohort. Every discovery cohort repertoire had been produced on one sequencing platform. HLA typing covered class I and class II loci at four-digit resolution. Typing coverage varied by locus: roughly 629-640 donors for A, B, C, DRB1 and DQB1; under 550 for DQA1; around 570 for DPA1; approximately 490 for DPB1. A handful of DR-DQ haplotypes were treated as single units for association and clustering because of strong linkage in the cohort. On average, 235,054 unique TCR beta nucleotide sequences were sequenced per donor among some 430 genotyped donors of the cohort, with roughly 18% of those sequences being non-productive. On the study overall, not on this receptor specifically: Most TCR sequences were observed very rarely across donors, whereas some public TCRs were present in many individuals. Several of the top co-occurrence clusters appeared to be linked to parvovirus B19, influenza, CMV and Epstein-Barr virus, according to a later analysis. Immune exposure information for the cohort was limited to CMV serostatus. According to a later genetic analysis, donors in an Asian-associated ancestry cluster had fewer N-insertions in productive TCRs than the roughly 700-donor mean. Cytomegalovirus status was reported to be diagnosed by the classifier with high specificity and sensitivity in both the original and validation cohorts. In a later genetic analysis, a missense DCLRE1C variant was associated with V-gene and J-gene trimming of TCR beta chains, and the association was replicated in an independent cohort. In a later analysis, HLA-associated TCR beta chains were found to be more clonally expanded and to have lower generation probabilities than equally common non-associated chains. Specific HLA alleles were associated with roughly 17,000 TCR beta sequences at a false discovery rate of 0.05 in a later analysis. Because HLA typing was missing for some donors at each locus, association tests included only the typed subset. Assigning TCR associations to individual alleles was difficult when HLA alleles, especially DR and DQ, strongly co-occurred. Broadly in line with IMGT annotations, most TCR beta V segments showed up in productive rearrangements about 87% or about 30% of the time in an earlier analysis of 450 to 600 of the donors. It was suggested by the authors that the approach could potentially be generalized to other disease states and immunological phenotypes. In this cohort, only TCR beta chains were sequenced, and detectable features were limited by the absence of alpha or paired-chain data. In a later analysis, TCR association rates were found to vary across HLA loci, with the most associated TCRs seen for DRB1 alleles and the fewest for HLA-C alleles. The 87-base-pair reads could not distinguish some IMGT-functional V segments, including TRBV6-2 and TRBV6-3, so those segments were excluded. A further reported finding was that TCR beta sequences accurately predicted the HLA-A and HLA-B alleles for most subjects in the first cohort. Sequencing depth was assumed to be roughly uniform across donors in the presence/absence analyses, though that assumption may not hold. The study gave a list of 150 to 200 TCR beta chains associated with cytomegalovirus. In vitro tests confirmed that a few of the cytomegalovirus-associated TCR beta chains recognize cytomegalovirus antigens. The earlier analysis of 450 to 700 of the donors excluded roughly 17 rarely observed V segments, including chromosome 9 orphons, because counts were too low. According to a later analysis, most CMV-associated TCR beta chains appeared to be HLA-restricted, and the HLA associations seemed to be driven largely by CMV exposure. Linkage disequilibrium might explain the correlated functional status among segregating V segments, but an unknown experimental factor could not be excluded. A cluster of highly shared sequence variants was judged likely to be a technical artifact of the sequencing pipeline.

The cysteine opens and the phenylalanine closes a CDR3 of 13 amino acids. Left in the record is the CDR3 DNA by itself, 39 bases read in frame from the first base. V sheds 3 bases and J sheds 7 bases, leaving 12 bases between their ends. Taken from the germline V gene, the CDR1 and CDR2 loops are KGHSH and LQKENI. In total, 600 or so healthy bone marrow donors made up the cohort. All cohort members were sampled while nominally healthy, although unrecorded immune exposures were likely present. The donor tested CMV seropositive and was one of the 289 seropositive cohort members. Every donor gave a peripheral blood sample, and the peripheral blood mononuclear cells from that sample were used for TCR beta sequencing. The Qiagen DNeasy Blood Extraction Kit was used to extract genomic DNA from the blood cell samples. On this clone itself: Its antigen specificity is not known.

The receptor library was made with the immunoSEQ multiplex PCR assay. For the multiplex PCR, a mixture combining 60 forward primers for TCR Vbeta segments and 13 reverse primers for TCR Jbeta segments was used. A multiplex PCR assay on genomic DNA amplified the CDR3 region of rearranged TCR beta genes. On the Illumina HiSeq System, the amplified TCR beta libraries were sequenced as 87-base-pair reads. For the original study's pipeline: In a later analysis, some 80 million unique TCR beta chains were counted across the 650 to 700 repertoires, and roughly 10 million of these chains were shared by at least two donors. To remove PCR and sequencing errors, raw reads were error-corrected and collapsed into unique sequences using a nearest-neighbor algorithm that merged closely related sequences. To assign V, D and J gene segments, CDR3 sequences were aligned to IMGT reference sequences. For a sequence to be retained, a match of at least six nucleotides to both a V gene segment and a J gene segment was required. A rearrangement was called productive if the CDR3 had no stop codons and remained in frame with V and J, and every other rearrangement was called non-productive. CDR3 was defined according to IMGT convention as the region running from the second conserved V-encoded cysteine to the conserved J-encoded phenylalanine. The earlier analysis of around 640 of the donors excluded sequences that lacked an unambiguous match to a single V gene segment. An earlier analysis of several hundred of the donors called V segments functional above 56.7% productive rearrangements and segregating when the between-donor standard deviation exceeded 5%. A statistical classification framework was built for diagnosing cytomegalovirus status from the catalog of TCR beta chain sequences. In a later analysis, TCR nucleotide sequences were compared against IMGT/GENE-DB human TR gene sequences so that V and J genes could be assigned. A later analysis assigned CDR3 sequences and most-parsimonious VDJ recombination scenarios with the TCRdist pipeline. A later analysis defined each TCR beta chain by its CDR3 amino acid sequence plus V-gene family, and excluded reads lacking a unique V-gene family. To address suspected cross-contamination and a sequencing artifact, a later analysis removed several hundred highly shared, low-generation-probability nucleotide sequences. In a later analysis, a clonal expansion index was calculated for each public chain from normalized within-repertoire ranks of inferred template counts. In a later analysis, generation probabilities were computed with a VDJ recombination model fitted to out-of-frame rearrangements, and the resulting probabilities were checked against IGoR. In a later analysis, hypergeometric tests were used to score TCR-TCR, TCR-HLA and TCR-CMV co-occurrence, with a repertoire-size bias correction applied to TCR pairs. To estimate false discovery rates, a later analysis permuted the HLA or CMV assignments 20 times. In a later analysis, co-occurring TCRs were grouped using DBSCAN, and TCRdist sequence similarity was added for clustering within HLA-allele-positive subsets. Co-occurrence clustering excluded repertoires with fewer than 30,000 or more than 120,000 public chains, plus five with anomalous nucleotide sharing. TCRdb obtained this table from immuneACCESS and retained in-frame rearrangements with V and J assigned. These tables miss some clones; where compared with another copy, unresolved V genes account for less than half of the shortfall, and the remainder is unexplained. V, J and clone size were drawn from that table, and D and trimming were deduced from the DNA. The sample table holds tens of thousands of clones. About 3.8% of the sample is in the top ten clones.

This chain is built from TRBV18 and TRBJ1-2, with no reliable assignment of the D segment. Specimen: PBMCs. The source of this sequence is a female donor in good health and CMV-seropositive. At the DNA level, the sequence is TGTGCCAGCTCACCGAACCCGCCGGGTGGCTACACCTTC. Protein translation: CASSPNPPGGYTF.